This T cell receptor beta chain was observed in a study of long-term antiretroviral therapy in people with HIV. The germline gives CDR1 SGHTA, CDR2 FQGNSA. Trimming removed 5 bases from V and 8 bases from J, with 15 bases in between. The length of the CDR3 is 14 residues. Investigators performed immunoSEQ version v3.0 at survey level. Only in-frame clones appear in the TCRdb table, and some are missing; sequencing was by immunoSEQ multiplex PCR. This table holds over 20,000 clones, almost 85% found once. Sequences were derived from unsorted PBMCs, sampled 0.5 years after starting antiretroviral therapy. This chain joins TRBV7-2 and TRBJ1-4; D unclear. This clonotype originated in a man between 18 and 29 years old with HIV. The CDR3 coding sequence is TGTGCCAGCAGCCCGCGCCCGTTGAGGGAAAAACTGTTTTTT. Its protein product is CASSPRPLREKLFF.